The rows below give T cell receptor beta chains drawn from one sample of a study of blood T cell repertoires in COVID-19. Only in-frame clones appear in the TCRdb table, and some are missing; sequencing was by immunoSEQ multiplex PCR. The table has 260,000 or so clones, more than 75% seen once. Sequencing input: PBMCs or T cells enriched from blood (not recorded which). The receptors originated from a man younger than 35 who had recovered from COVID-19. The CDR3 runs from the conserved cysteine through the conserved F or W. A D gene is named only where the DNA matches it firmly. The size of a clone is reported for some rows only, either as once, few or many, or as a class for expanded clones.

d_call: TRBD2; v_call: TRBV7-8; j_call: TRBJ2-3; clone_size: -; cdr3_nt: TGTGCCAGCAGCCGGCGGACTAGTCGGTTGGGGACAGATACGCAGTATTTT; cdr3_aa: CASSRRTSRLGTDTQYF
d_call: TRBD1; v_call: TRBV19; j_call: TRBJ2-6; clone_size: few; cdr3_nt: TGTGCCAGTAGTATTGGGACAGGGAGAGACTCTGGGGCCAACGTCCTGACTTTC; cdr3_aa: CASSIGTGRDSGANVLTF
d_call: -; v_call: TRBV24-1; j_call: TRBJ1-1; clone_size: -; cdr3_nt: TGTGCCACCAGTGATTTGAGCGGGAACACTGAAGCTTTCTTT; cdr3_aa: CATSDLSGNTEAFF
d_call: -; v_call: TRBV27; j_call: TRBJ1-1; clone_size: once; cdr3_nt: TGTGCCAGCAGTTTATCGGGGAGCACTGAAGCTTTCTTT; cdr3_aa: CASSLSGSTEAFF
d_call: TRBD1; v_call: TRBV18; j_call: TRBJ2-2; clone_size: few; cdr3_nt: TGTGCCAGCTCACCAGTAACAGGGGCCGGGGAGCTGTTTTTT; cdr3_aa: CASSPVTGAGELFF
d_call: -; v_call: TRBV9; j_call: TRBJ2-3; clone_size: -; cdr3_nt: TGTGCCAGCAGCGTAGGGGCAGGAGATACGCAGTATTTT; cdr3_aa: CASSVGAGDTQYF
d_call: -; v_call: TRBV3-1/TRBV3-2; j_call: TRBJ1-1; clone_size: -; cdr3_nt: TGTGCCAGCAGCCAAGTGGGGGGGGCTGGCGGCACTGAAGCTTTCTTT; cdr3_aa: CASSQVGGAGGTEAFF
d_call: TRBD1; v_call: TRBV28; j_call: TRBJ1-3; clone_size: -; cdr3_nt: TGTGCCAGCAGTCTAGGGGGCACTGGAAACACCATATATTTT; cdr3_aa: CASSLGGTGNTIYF
d_call: -; v_call: TRBV15; j_call: TRBJ1-4; clone_size: few; cdr3_nt: TGTGCCACCAGCAGAGATCAGGCCCTTGAAAAACTGTTTTTT; cdr3_aa: CATSRDQALEKLFF
d_call: TRBD1; v_call: TRBV6-2/TRBV6-3; j_call: TRBJ1-2; clone_size: -; cdr3_nt: TGTGCCAGCAGTTACGGCGAGGGGACAGGTCGTGGCTACACCTTC; cdr3_aa: CASSYGEGTGRGYTF
d_call: -; v_call: TRBV7-9; j_call: TRBJ2-3; clone_size: -; cdr3_nt: TGTGCCAGCAGCTCAAGGGTTAGCAGGGGGGGCACAGATACGCAGTATTTT; cdr3_aa: CASSSRVSRGGTDTQYF
d_call: -; v_call: TRBV2; j_call: TRBJ1-6; clone_size: -; cdr3_nt: TGTGCCAGCAGTGTCCAGGGTCAGGGCCATTCACCCCTCCACTTT; cdr3_aa: CASSVQGQGHSPLHF
d_call: -; v_call: TRBV19; j_call: TRBJ1-5; clone_size: -; cdr3_nt: TGTGCCAGTAGTATAGCGGCAGCGCAGCCCCAGCATTTT; cdr3_aa: CASSIAAAQPQHF
d_call: -; v_call: TRBV18; j_call: TRBJ1-2; clone_size: -; cdr3_nt: TGTGCCAGCTCACTAGCGGCGTGGAAGGTCCGACGGGACTATGGCTACACCTTC; cdr3_aa: CASSLAAWKVRRDYGYTF
d_call: -; v_call: TRBV5-1; j_call: TRBJ2-3; clone_size: -; cdr3_nt: TGCGCCAGCAGCTTGGCCGGGAGTGAAACAGATACGCAGTATTTT; cdr3_aa: CASSLAGSETDTQYF
d_call: TRBD1; v_call: TRBV30; j_call: TRBJ1-5; clone_size: few; cdr3_nt: TGTGCCTGGAGCGACGGACAGGGAAATCAGCCCCAGCATTTT; cdr3_aa: CAWSDGQGNQPQHF
d_call: -; v_call: TRBV2; j_call: TRBJ1-2; clone_size: -; cdr3_nt: TGTGCCAGCAGCGGGGACTTCTATGGCTACACCTTC; cdr3_aa: CASSGDFYGYTF
d_call: TRBD1; v_call: TRBV7-8; j_call: TRBJ1-5; clone_size: -; cdr3_nt: TGTGCCAGCAGCGAAGAAGGGGACAGTCTGGGGAATCAGCCCCAGCATTTT; cdr3_aa: CASSEEGDSLGNQPQHF
d_call: TRBD1; v_call: TRBV3-1/TRBV3-2; j_call: TRBJ1-4; clone_size: -; cdr3_nt: TGTGCCAGCAGCCTCAGTAGGGGACAGACTTCATTTAATGAAAAACTGTTTTTT; cdr3_aa: CASSLSRGQTSFNEKLFF
d_call: -; v_call: TRBV12-3/TRBV12-4; j_call: TRBJ2-1; clone_size: -; cdr3_nt: TGTGCCAGCATGGGGGCGGATGAGCAGTTCTTC; cdr3_aa: CASMGADEQFF
d_call: TRBD1; v_call: TRBV7-6; j_call: TRBJ2-5; clone_size: -; cdr3_nt: TGTGCCAGCAGCTGGGGGACAGGTCAAGAGACCCAGTACTTC; cdr3_aa: CASSWGTGQETQYF
d_call: TRBD2; v_call: TRBV19; j_call: TRBJ2-3; clone_size: few; cdr3_nt: TGTGCCAGTAGTTCTATAGCGGGAGGGTCAGCTCGTACAGATACGCAGTATTTT; cdr3_aa: CASSSIAGGSARTDTQYF
d_call: -; v_call: TRBV28; j_call: TRBJ2-7; clone_size: -; cdr3_nt: TGTGCCAGCAGTTTATCCGGGAACTACGAGCAGTACTTC; cdr3_aa: CASSLSGNYEQYF
d_call: -; v_call: TRBV12-3/TRBV12-4; j_call: TRBJ1-6; clone_size: -; cdr3_nt: TGTGCCAGCAGTCCGAGCGGGGGCGCACCCCTCCACTTT; cdr3_aa: CASSPSGGAPLHF
d_call: -; v_call: TRBV18; j_call: TRBJ2-4; clone_size: -; cdr3_nt: TGTGCCAGCTCACATGAGGCCAAAAACATTCAGTACTTC; cdr3_aa: CASSHEAKNIQYF
d_call: -; v_call: TRBV19; j_call: TRBJ1-4; clone_size: -; cdr3_nt: TGTGCCAGTATGGACAGAATCCATAATGAAAAACTGTTTTTT; cdr3_aa: CASMDRIHNEKLFF